This paragraph covers one T cell receptor (beta chain) sequence. What this receptor recognizes is not known. Per-base quality was not reported, and no clone a single base away is much larger than it. The entry originates in a study of CD8 T cells in ankylosing spondylitis (dated by TCRdb to the late 2010s). For the study in its entirety: The study profiled T cell receptor beta repertoires in healthy donors and ankylosing spondylitis patients to find disease-linked TCR variants. The whole study cohort included 108 healthy donors and under 30 ankylosing spondylitis patients. Peripheral blood samples were taken, and synovial fluid was additionally collected from ankylosing spondylitis patients.

Synovial fluid samples and blood samples obtained from the same ankylosing spondylitis patients were matched. The CDR3 runs 17 amino acids, cysteine and phenylalanine included. Only the CDR3 region is kept as DNA, spanning 51 bases read in frame from base 1. The germline V end is reduced by 4 bases and the J end by 6 bases; junction bases left unmatched: 14. The germline V gene provides CDR1 SGHNT and CDR2 YENEEA. Study-wide conclusions, independent of this receptor: The disease-linked clones showed a CD8+ phenotype and occurred at relatively low frequencies in peripheral blood. The disease-linked clones were reported to be significantly enriched in matched synovial fluid samples from ankylosing spondylitis patients. Some of the motif variants had been reported before in the synovial fluid and blood of reactive arthritis patients, a finding that suggests common disease-initiation mechanisms. A TCR beta motif of several highly homologous amino acid variants appeared characteristic of blood from ankylosing spondylitis patients.

The instrument was an Illumina HiSeq 2500. Quantitative 5'-RACE with molecular barcodes was the method used to prepare the TCR beta libraries. On the study's bioinformatics: Disease-linked TCR variants were identified with a new computational method built on a probabilistic model of VDJ rearrangement. TCRdb passed the public sequencing reads through fastp at Q25 and MiXCR, retaining productive beta sequences. Identical CDR3 proteins give one entry, which carries the most common genes and DNA. TCRdb, not the authors, supplied the V and J calls. A total of about 110,000 distinct CDR3 sequences appear in this sample, less than 25% of them only once. The ten top clones hold approximately 13% of the sample.

Recombination joined TRBV11-3 with TRBJ2-2, with 7 central nucleotides matching TRBD2. The sample was synovial fluid, either unsorted or a sorted T cell fraction (not recorded which). The clonotype comes from a male donor with ankylosing spondylitis. The sequence in DNA is TGTGCCAGCAGCTCCAGCGGGATCGCGGTTTGGGCCGGGGAGCTGTTTTTT. It is translated as CASSSSGIAVWAGELFF.